The 5 T cell receptor beta chains below come from one sample, sequenced in a study of blood T cell repertoires in COVID-19 (dated by TCRdb to about 2020). The library relied on the immunoSEQ multiplex PCR assay. TCRdb holds this immuneACCESS table with in-frame rearrangements only. Some clones are missing; in checked studies, unresolved V genes explain under half, and the rest has no known cause. The sample records around 470,000 clones, roughly 87% of which are singletons. The top ten clonotypes cover roughly 1% of the sample. Sequencing input: peripheral blood. These receptors were collected from a man younger than 30 with COVID-19, enrolled during active disease.

The table lists this clone with a count of one. J is TRBJ2-3 and V is TRBV13; TRBD2 might be the D (5 bases). Trimming stripped 3 bases from V and 7 bases from J, with 8 bases between. The CDR3 runs to 12 residues. Germline CDR1 is PRHDT and CDR2 is FYEKMQ (reference sequence). The CDR3 bases are TGTGCCAGCAGCTTGGGAGAGAATACGCAGTATTTT. It translates to CASSLGENTQYF.

The count of this clone is one. The rearrangement links TRBV10-3 to TRBJ1-2; the match to TRBD1 covers 7 bases. The CDR3 sequence is 14 residues long. Germline values: CDR1 ENHRY, CDR2 SYGVKD. The J segment lost 2 bases and the V segment lost 7 bases, leaving 7 bases of the junction unmatched. The CDR3 is CAITPGTENYGYTF. The CDR3 coding sequence is TGTGCCATCACTCCCGGGACAGAGAACTATGGCTACACCTTC.

V gene TRBV28 combines with J gene TRBJ2-7; 9 bases match TRBD1. The J segment lost 6 bases and the V segment lost 10 bases, leaving 10 bases of the junction unmatched. This CDR3 spans 13 amino acids. Germline V gene lookup returns CDR1 MDHEN and CDR2 SYDVKM. CDR3 DNA sequence: TGTGCCACCAGACACAGGGGGCGCCTCGAGCAGTACTTC. Translation: CATRHRGRLEQYF.

V and J are TRBV27 and TRBJ2-1; TRBD2 aligns across 9 bases. The CDR3 is 15 residues long. The V gene's germline CDR1 is MNHEY and CDR2 SMNVEV (reference sequence). The junction had 7 bases not matched to a gene; V was cut back by 3 bases and J by 7 bases. CDR3 sequence: CASSFGGGVGNEQFF. The CDR3 DNA is TGTGCCAGCAGTTTCGGCGGGGGGGTCGGGAATGAGCAGTTCTTC.

V and J are TRBV5-1 and TRBJ2-2; weak D call: TRBD1 (6 bases). The CDR3 is 13 amino acids. V shed 4 bases and J shed 6 bases, with 10 bases lying between them. Germline CDR1 reads SGHRS; CDR2 reads YFSETQ. The CDR3 loop reads CASSIDRSGELFF. CDR3 in DNA: TGCGCCAGCAGCATCGACAGGTCCGGGGAGCTGTTTTTT.